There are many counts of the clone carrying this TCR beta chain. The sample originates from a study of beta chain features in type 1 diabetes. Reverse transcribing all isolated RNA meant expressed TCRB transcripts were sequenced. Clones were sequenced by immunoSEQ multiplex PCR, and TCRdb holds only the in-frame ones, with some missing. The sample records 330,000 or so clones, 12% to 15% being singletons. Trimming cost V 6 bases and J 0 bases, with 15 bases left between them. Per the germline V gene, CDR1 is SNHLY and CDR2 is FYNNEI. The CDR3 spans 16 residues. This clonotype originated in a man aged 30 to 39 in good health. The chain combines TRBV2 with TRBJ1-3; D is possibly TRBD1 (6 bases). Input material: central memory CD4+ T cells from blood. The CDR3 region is CASSNSGHLSGNTIYF. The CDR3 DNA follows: TGTGCCAGCAGCAACTCGGGACACCTCTCTGGAAACACCATATATTTT.